A selection of T cell receptor beta chains follows, all from one sample in a study of cytomegalovirus exposure and HLA in healthy donors. Produced via immunoSEQ multiplex PCR; TCRdb's table is partial and in-frame only. The data contain 60,000 to 90,000 clones, around three quarters of them singletons. Sequenced: PBMCs. The receptor source for this set is a woman aged 50 to 60 in good health and CMV-seropositive. CDR3s include the opening cysteine and the closing phenylalanine or tryptophan. The D gene is left open where the match is weak. Size is stated for part of the rows, as once, few or many counts, or as a class when the clone is expanded.

d_call: .; clone_size: .; v_call: TRBV5-5; j_call: TRBJ2-1; cdr3_aa: CASSLDSAYNEQFF; cdr3_nt: TGTGCCAGCAGCTTGGACAGTGCCTACAATGAGCAGTTCTTC
d_call: .; clone_size: .; v_call: TRBV5-4; j_call: TRBJ1-1; cdr3_aa: CASSPDSGPTEAFF; cdr3_nt: TGTGCCAGCAGCCCGGACAGTGGCCCCACTGAAGCTTTCTTT
d_call: .; clone_size: .; v_call: TRBV18; j_call: TRBJ1-1; cdr3_aa: CASSPGRGARTEAFF; cdr3_nt: TGTGCCAGCTCACCAGGCCGCGGGGCGCGTACTGAAGCTTTCTTT
d_call: .; clone_size: once; v_call: TRBV9; j_call: TRBJ2-3; cdr3_aa: CASSVGYRDSTDTQYF; cdr3_nt: TGTGCCAGCAGCGTAGGATACAGGGATAGCACAGATACGCAGTATTTT
d_call: .; clone_size: .; v_call: TRBV2; j_call: TRBJ1-5; cdr3_aa: CASNPHPYNQPQHF; cdr3_nt: TGTGCCAGCAACCCGCACCCCTACAATCAGCCCCAGCATTTT
d_call: .; clone_size: .; v_call: TRBV20-1; j_call: TRBJ1-2; cdr3_aa: CSARGETF; cdr3_nt: TGCAGTGCCCGCGGGGAGACCTTC
d_call: TRBD1; clone_size: .; v_call: TRBV5-4; j_call: TRBJ2-7; cdr3_aa: CASSLGQGLYEQYF; cdr3_nt: TGTGCCAGCAGCCTGGGACAGGGCCTCTACGAGCAGTACTTC
d_call: .; clone_size: once; v_call: TRBV19; j_call: TRBJ1-5; cdr3_aa: CASSIDRGLSNQPQHF; cdr3_nt: TGTGCCAGTAGTATAGATCGTGGGCTAAGCAATCAGCCCCAGCATTTT
d_call: .; clone_size: .; v_call: TRBV11-2; j_call: TRBJ1-2; cdr3_aa: CASSLYLGDYGYTF; cdr3_nt: TGTGCCAGCAGCCTCTACCTCGGGGACTATGGCTACACCTTC
d_call: .; clone_size: .; v_call: TRBV25-1; j_call: TRBJ1-4; cdr3_aa: CASSRGGFNEKLFF; cdr3_nt: TGTGCCAGCTCCCGTGGGGGGTTTAATGAAAAACTGTTTTTT